This TCR beta chain was captured by sequencing in a study of blood T cell repertoires in COVID-19. About the study: Samples representing acute and convalescent COVID-19 were sourced from the United States, Italy and Spain.

CDR3 length: 15 amino acids. V shed 4 bases, J shed 0 bases, and the junction held 4 bases outside the gene matches. CDR1 is MDHEN, CDR2 SYDVKM, per germline. In the study's own analysis: Reference gene primers were amplified, and this amplification served to estimate nucleated cell counts. Clones were read by immunoSEQ multiplex PCR, and TCRdb kept only the in-frame ones, dropping some. Clonal size and the V and J genes are those of that table, whereas D and trimming came from the DNA. This sample has almost 250,000 clones, with around nine tenths found just once. This TCR was sampled from a woman in her fifties or sixties who had recovered from COVID-19. Sequenced: peripheral blood. The rearrangement uses TRBV28 and TRBJ1-1; 8 bases match TRBD1. Written as DNA, the CDR3 is TGTGCCAGCAGTTATGGACAGGGTCTGAACACTGAAGCTTTCTTT. It codes for CASSYGQGLNTEAFF.